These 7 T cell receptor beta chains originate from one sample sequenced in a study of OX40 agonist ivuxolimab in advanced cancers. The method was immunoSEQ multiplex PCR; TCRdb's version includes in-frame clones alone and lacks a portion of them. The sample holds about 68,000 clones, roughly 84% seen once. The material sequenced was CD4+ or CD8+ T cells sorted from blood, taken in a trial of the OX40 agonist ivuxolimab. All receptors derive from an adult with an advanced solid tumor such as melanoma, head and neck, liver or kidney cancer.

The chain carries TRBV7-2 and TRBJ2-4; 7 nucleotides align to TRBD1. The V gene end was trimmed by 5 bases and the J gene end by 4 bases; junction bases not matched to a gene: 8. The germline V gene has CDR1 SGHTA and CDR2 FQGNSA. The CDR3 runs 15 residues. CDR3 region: CASSPSLDRKNIQYF. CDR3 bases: TGTGCCAGCAGCCCGTCCTTGGACAGGAAAAACATTCAGTACTTC.

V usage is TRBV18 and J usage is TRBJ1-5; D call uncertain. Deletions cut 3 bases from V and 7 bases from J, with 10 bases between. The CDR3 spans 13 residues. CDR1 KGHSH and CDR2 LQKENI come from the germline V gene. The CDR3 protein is CASSPATAQPQHF. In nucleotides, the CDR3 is TGTGCCAGCTCACCGGCCACGGCGCAGCCCCAGCATTTT.

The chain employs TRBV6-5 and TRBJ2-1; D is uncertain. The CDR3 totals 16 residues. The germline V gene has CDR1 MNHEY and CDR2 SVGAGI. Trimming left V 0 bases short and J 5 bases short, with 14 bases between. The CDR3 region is CASSYSGSRGDNEQFF. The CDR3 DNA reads TGTGCCAGCAGTTACTCTGGCAGTCGTGGAGACAATGAGCAGTTCTTC.

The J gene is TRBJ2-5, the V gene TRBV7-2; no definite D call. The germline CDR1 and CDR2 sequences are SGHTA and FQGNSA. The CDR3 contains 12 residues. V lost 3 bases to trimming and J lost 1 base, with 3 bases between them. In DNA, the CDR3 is TGTGCCAGCAGCTTCAGCCAAGAGACCCAGTACTTC. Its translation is CASSFSQETQYF.

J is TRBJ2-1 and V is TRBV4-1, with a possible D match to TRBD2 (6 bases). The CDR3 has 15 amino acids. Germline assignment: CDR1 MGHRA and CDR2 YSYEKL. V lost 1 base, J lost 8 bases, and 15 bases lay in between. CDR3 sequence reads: CASSQALTSHDEQFF. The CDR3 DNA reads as TGCGCCAGCAGCCAAGCGCTCACTAGCCACGATGAGCAGTTCTTC.

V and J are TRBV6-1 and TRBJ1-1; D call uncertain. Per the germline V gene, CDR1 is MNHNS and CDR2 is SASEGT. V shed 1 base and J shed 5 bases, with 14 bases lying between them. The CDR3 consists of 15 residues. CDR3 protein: CASSEVLGDGTEAFF. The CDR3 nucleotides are TGTGCCAGCAGTGAAGTTTTGGGTGATGGGACTGAAGCTTTCTTT.

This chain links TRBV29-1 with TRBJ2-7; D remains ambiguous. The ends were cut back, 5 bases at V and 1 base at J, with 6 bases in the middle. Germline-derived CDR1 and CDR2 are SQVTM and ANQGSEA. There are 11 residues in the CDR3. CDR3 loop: CSVLESYEQYF. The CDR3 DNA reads TGCAGCGTTTTGGAATCCTACGAGCAGTACTTC.